This record concerns one T cell receptor (beta chain) sequence. This clonotype was counted only a few times. The target of this receptor is not known. Base qualities are not recorded, but no much larger clone differs from it by a single base. For sequencing, an Illumina NovaSeq 6000 was employed. TCRalpha and TCRbeta cDNA libraries were constructed by 5'RACE with constant-segment primers, with sample barcodes and unique molecular identifiers being introduced. Trizol reagent was used to extract RNA from every sample. Libraries were amplified in two PCR steps, with a second sample barcode and Illumina TruSeq adapters added in the second step. Sequencing of libraries was performed on an Illumina NovaSeq with 2 x 150 bp paired-end reads. In the source study's methods: With migec v1.2.7, reads were demultiplexed and then collapsed into UMI-guided consensus sequences. Using mixcr v2.1.11, UMI consensuses were aligned to TRA and TRB V and J templates and then assembled into clonotypes. Clonotypes were classified as expanded or contracted when called significant by both edgeR and NoisET, with noise models trained on biological replicates. For edgeR calls, the thresholds were a false discovery rate-adjusted p below 0.01 and a log2 fold-change of 1. As an exploratory analysis of dynamics, max-normalized trajectories of the 1000 most abundant clonotypes were examined with PCA combined with hierarchical clustering. The CD4 or CD8 phenotype of responding clones was assigned using the separately sequenced CD4+ and CD8+ repertoires. The public reads were run again by TCRdb, first through fastp at Q25 and then through MiXCR, and only productive beta chains were kept. Rows with one shared CDR3 protein collapse into an entry with the most common genes and DNA. Here the V and J calls rest on TCRdb's processing, not on the authors' analysis. The table for this sample lists 350,000 or so distinct CDR3 sequences; approximately 12% of them were counted only once. Together, the top ten hold about a fifth of the sample.

This specimen comes from a study of T-cell memory formation after mild COVID-19 (dated by TCRdb to the early 2020s). Background for the entire study: Most TCR sequence clusters were specific to one of the two donors. Longitudinal TCRalpha and TCRbeta repertoire sequencing tracked T-cell clones expanding and contracting after mild COVID-19 in a couple of donors. Two young, previously healthy adult volunteers made up the cohort, one male and one female. What the authors observed across the whole study: Clones that contracted from day 15 to 85 showed balanced CD4/CD8 phenotypes, whereas a second wave of clones that expanded from day 15 to 37 leaned towards CD4+. Whether the second-wave clones peaking on day 37 were SARS-CoV-2 specific was not confirmed. Contracting CD4+ clones were located mainly in the CM and EM memory subsets, whereas CD8+ clones were found to be enriched in EMRA. The detection of some responding clones in pre-infection memory suggests that pre-existing cross-reactive memory T cells joined the SARS-CoV-2 response. Only a couple of mild cases were covered in the study, and larger cohorts including severe cases with pre-infection samples were considered necessary.

Ficoll-Paque density gradient centrifugation was used to isolate PBMCs. V has 4 bases trimmed and J has 2 bases trimmed; junction bases matching no gene number 2. From the germline V gene (reference sequence), CDR1 is GTSNPN and CDR2 is SVGIG. Measured from the cysteine to the phenylalanine, the CDR3 is 12 residues long. Only the CDR3 region is kept as DNA, spanning 36 bases read in frame from base 1. Sequencing used PBMCs or a T cell subset sorted from them (not recorded which). This chain is built from TRBV30 and TRBJ2-7; the junction holds 7 bases that match TRBD1. This receptor was obtained from a man aged 18 to 30 who had mild COVID-19 (a few samples of this study predate the infection). The sample titles of this study are shuffled in the database, so cell type and time point are left out; the donor was told from shared clones. The DNA is TGTGCCTGGACCGGACAGGCCTACGAGCAGTACTTC. Its protein product is CAWTGQAYEQYF.